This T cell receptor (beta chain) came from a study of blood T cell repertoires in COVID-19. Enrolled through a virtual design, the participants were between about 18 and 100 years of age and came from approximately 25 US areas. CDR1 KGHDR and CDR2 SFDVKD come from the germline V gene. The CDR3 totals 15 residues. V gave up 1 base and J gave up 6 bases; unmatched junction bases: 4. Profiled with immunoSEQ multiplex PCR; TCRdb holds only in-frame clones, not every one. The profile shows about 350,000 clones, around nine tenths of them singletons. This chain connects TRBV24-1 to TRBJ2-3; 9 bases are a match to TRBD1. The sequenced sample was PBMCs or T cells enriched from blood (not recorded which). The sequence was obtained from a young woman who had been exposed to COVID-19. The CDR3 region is CATSDFTGGADTQYF. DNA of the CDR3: TGTGCCACCAGTGATTTCACAGGGGGCGCGGATACGCAGTATTTT.